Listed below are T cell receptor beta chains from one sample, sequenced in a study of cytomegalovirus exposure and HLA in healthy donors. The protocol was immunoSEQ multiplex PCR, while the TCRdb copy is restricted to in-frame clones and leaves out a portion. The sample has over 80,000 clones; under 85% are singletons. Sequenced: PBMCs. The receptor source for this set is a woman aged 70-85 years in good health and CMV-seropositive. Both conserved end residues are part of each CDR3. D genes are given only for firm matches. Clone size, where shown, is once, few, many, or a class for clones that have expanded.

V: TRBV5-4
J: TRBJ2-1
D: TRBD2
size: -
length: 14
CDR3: CASIPPGGGYEQFF
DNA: TGTGCCAGCATCCCCCCGGGAGGGGGATATGAGCAGTTCTTC

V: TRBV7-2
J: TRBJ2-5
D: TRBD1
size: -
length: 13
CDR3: CASSEDRQETQYF
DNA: TGTGCCAGCAGCGAGGACAGGCAAGAGACCCAGTACTTC

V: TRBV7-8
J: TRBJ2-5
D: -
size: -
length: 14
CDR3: CASSLGTRTETQYF
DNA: TGTGCCAGCAGCTTAGGCACTAGAACAGAGACCCAGTACTTC

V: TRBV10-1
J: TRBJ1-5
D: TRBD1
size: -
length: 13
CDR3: CASSTGVGQPQHF
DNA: TGCGCCAGCAGTACAGGGGTAGGTCAGCCCCAGCATTTT

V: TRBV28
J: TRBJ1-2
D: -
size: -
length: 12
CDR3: CATMDSNYGYTF
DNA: TGTGCCACGATGGACAGTAACTATGGCTACACCTTC

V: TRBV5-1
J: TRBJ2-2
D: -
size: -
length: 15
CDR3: CASSRGNSNTGELFF
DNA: TGCGCCAGCAGCCGGGGGAATTCGAACACCGGGGAGCTGTTTTTT

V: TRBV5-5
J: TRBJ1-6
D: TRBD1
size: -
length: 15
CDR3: CASSPRTGINSPLHF
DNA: TGTGCCAGCAGCCCCCGGACAGGGATAAATTCACCCCTCCACTTT

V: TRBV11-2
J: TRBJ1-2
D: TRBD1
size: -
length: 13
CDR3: CASSPDREYGYTF
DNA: TGTGCCAGCAGCCCCGACAGGGAGTATGGCTACACCTTC

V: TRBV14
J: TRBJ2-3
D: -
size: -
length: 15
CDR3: CASSRRGVGSDTQYF
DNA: TGTGCCAGCAGCCGGCGGGGCGTGGGGTCAGATACGCAGTATTTT

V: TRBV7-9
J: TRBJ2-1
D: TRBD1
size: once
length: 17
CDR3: CSSSLGGGTVSYNEQFF
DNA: TGTTCCAGCAGCTTAGGGGGTGGGACAGTCTCCTACAATGAGCAGTTCTTC

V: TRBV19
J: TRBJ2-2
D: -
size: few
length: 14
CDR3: CASSWAGITGELFF
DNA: TGTGCCAGTAGTTGGGCGGGGATAACCGGGGAGCTGTTTTTT

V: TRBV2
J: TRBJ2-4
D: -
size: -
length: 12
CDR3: CASSERGDIQYF
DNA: TGTGCCAGCAGTGAACGAGGTGACATTCAGTACTTC

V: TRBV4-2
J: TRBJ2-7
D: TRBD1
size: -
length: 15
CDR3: CASTDRDRGPYEQYF
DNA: TGTGCCAGCACCGACCGCGACAGGGGACCCTACGAGCAGTACTTC

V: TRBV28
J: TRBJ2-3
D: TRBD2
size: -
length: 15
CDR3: CASSDAGVGTDTQYF
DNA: TGTGCCAGCAGTGACGCGGGAGTCGGCACAGATACGCAGTATTTT

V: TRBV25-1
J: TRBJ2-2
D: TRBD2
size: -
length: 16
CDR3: CASSEQPGLATGELFF
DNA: TGTGCCAGCAGTGAGCAACCGGGACTAGCAACCGGGGAGCTGTTTTTT

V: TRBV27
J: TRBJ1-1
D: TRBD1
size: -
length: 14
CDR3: CASSLGTGGSEAFF
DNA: TGTGCCAGCAGTTTAGGGACAGGGGGCTCTGAAGCTTTCTTT

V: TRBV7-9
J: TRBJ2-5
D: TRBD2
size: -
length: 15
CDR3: CASSSRTSGSETQYF
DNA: TGTGCCAGCAGCTCCCGGACTAGCGGGTCAGAGACCCAGTACTTC

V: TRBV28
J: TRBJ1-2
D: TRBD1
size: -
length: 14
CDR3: CASSLGTAVSGYTF
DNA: TGTGCCAGCAGTTTGGGGACAGCCGTCTCTGGCTACACCTTC

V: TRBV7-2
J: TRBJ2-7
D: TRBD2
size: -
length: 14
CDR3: CASSFSGTSSEQYF
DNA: TGTGCCAGCAGCTTCTCCGGGACTAGCTCCGAGCAGTACTTC

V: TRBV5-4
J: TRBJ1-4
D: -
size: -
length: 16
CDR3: CASSPYRLGSGEKLFF
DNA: TGTGCCAGCAGCCCTTACAGGTTGGGATCAGGGGAAAAACTGTTTTTT

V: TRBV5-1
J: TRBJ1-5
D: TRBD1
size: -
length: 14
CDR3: CASSTGTGNQPQHF
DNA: TGCGCCAGCAGTACCGGGACAGGAAATCAGCCCCAGCATTTT

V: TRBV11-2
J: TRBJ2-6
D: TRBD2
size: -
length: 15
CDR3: CASSSRGAGANVLTF
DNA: TGTGCCAGCAGCTCCCGGGGGGCTGGGGCCAACGTCCTGACTTTC

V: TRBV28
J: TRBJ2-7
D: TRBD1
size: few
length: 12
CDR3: CASSSPSRDSSF
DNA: TGTGCCAGCAGTTCTCCAAGCCGGGACAGCAGCTTC

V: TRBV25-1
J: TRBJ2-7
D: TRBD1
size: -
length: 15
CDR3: CASSTYRGPSYEQYF
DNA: TGTGCCAGCAGTACCTACAGGGGACCCTCCTACGAGCAGTACTTC

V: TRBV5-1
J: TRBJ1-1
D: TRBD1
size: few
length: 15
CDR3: CASSSQGGLGTEAFF
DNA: TGCGCCAGCAGCTCCCAGGGGGGCTTGGGCACTGAAGCTTTCTTT

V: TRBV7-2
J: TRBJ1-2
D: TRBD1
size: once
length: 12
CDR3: CAGHRGNYGYTF
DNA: TGTGCAGGCCACAGGGGGAACTATGGCTACACCTTC

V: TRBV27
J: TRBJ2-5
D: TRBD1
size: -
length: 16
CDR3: CASSSTPRGRGETQYF
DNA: TGTGCCAGCAGTTCGACCCCCAGGGGGAGAGGAGAGACCCAGTACTTC

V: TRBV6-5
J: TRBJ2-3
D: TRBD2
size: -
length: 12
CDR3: CATTSGTDTQYF
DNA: TGTGCCACGACTAGCGGCACAGATACGCAGTATTTT

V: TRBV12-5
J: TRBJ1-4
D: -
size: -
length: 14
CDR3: CASGSIPGNEKLFF
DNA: TGTGCTAGTGGTTCTATTCCGGGTAATGAAAAACTGTTTTTT

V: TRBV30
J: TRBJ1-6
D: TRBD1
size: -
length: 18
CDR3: CAWSVLTGGASYNSPLHF
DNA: TGTGCCTGGAGTGTATTGACAGGGGGTGCTTCCTATAATTCACCCCTCCACTTT

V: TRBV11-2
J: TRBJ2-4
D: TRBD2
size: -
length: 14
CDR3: CASSLTGGHNIQYF
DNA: TGTGCCAGCAGCTTGACGGGGGGGCACAACATTCAGTACTTC

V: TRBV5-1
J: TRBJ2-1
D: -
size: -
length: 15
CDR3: CASGLTSGSYNEQFF
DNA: TGCGCCAGCGGGCTTACTAGTGGGTCCTACAATGAGCAGTTCTTC

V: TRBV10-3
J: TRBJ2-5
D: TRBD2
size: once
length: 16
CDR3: CAISSGTSGGEETQYF
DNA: TGTGCCATCAGTTCAGGGACTAGCGGGGGGGAAGAGACCCAGTACTTC

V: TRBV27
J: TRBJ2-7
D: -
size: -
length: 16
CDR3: CASSSPAAGKWYEQYF
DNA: TGTGCCAGCAGTTCACCCGCGGCAGGGAAATGGTACGAGCAGTACTTC

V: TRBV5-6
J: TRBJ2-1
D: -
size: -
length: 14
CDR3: CASSSTNRVDEQFF
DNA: TGTGCCAGCAGCTCGACGAACAGGGTTGATGAGCAGTTCTTC

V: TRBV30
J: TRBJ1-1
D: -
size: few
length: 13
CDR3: CAWSVRRNTEAFF
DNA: TGTGCCTGGAGTGTTCGTCGGAACACTGAAGCTTTCTTT

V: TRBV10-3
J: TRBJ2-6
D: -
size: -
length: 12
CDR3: CAIRGDINVLTF
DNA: TGTGCCATCAGAGGGGACATCAACGTCCTGACTTTC

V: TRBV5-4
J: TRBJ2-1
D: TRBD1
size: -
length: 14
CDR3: CASSPGQGYNEQFF
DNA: TGTGCCAGCAGCCCAGGACAGGGCTACAATGAGCAGTTCTTC

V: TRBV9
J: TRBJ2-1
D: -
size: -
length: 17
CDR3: CASSGGVFRRASNEQFF
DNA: TGTGCCAGCAGCGGCGGTGTTTTTCGGCGGGCGAGCAATGAGCAGTTCTTC

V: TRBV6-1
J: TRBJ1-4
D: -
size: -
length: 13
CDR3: CASSEALREKLFF
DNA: TGTGCCAGCAGTGAAGCGCTGCGGGAAAAACTGTTTTTT

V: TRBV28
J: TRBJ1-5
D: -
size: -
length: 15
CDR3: CASSLTSGRNQPQHF
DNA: TGTGCCAGCAGTTTGACGTCAGGGCGGAATCAGCCCCAGCATTTT

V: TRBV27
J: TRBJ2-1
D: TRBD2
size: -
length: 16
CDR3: CASSSLAGGPTNEQFF
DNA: TGTGCCAGCAGTTCGCTAGCGGGGGGACCGACCAATGAGCAGTTCTTC

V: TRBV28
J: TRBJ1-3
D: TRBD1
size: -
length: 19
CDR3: CASSPRRFHDRASGNTIYF
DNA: TGTGCCAGCAGTCCCCGTAGGTTTCACGACAGGGCCTCTGGAAACACCATATATTTT

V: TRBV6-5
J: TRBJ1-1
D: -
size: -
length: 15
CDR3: CASSYHGIRGTEAFF
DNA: TGTGCCAGCAGTTACCACGGTATCAGAGGGACTGAAGCTTTCTTT

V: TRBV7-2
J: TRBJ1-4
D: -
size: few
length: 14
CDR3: CASIQPTTNEKLFF
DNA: TGTGCCAGCATCCAACCTACGACTAATGAAAAACTGTTTTTT

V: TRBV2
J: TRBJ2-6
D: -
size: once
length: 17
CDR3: CASRGPTGRRGANVLTF
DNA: TGTGCCAGCAGGGGACCGACAGGCCGGCGGGGGGCCAACGTCCTGACTTTC

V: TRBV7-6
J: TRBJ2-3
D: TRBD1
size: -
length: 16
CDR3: CASSLPGGEPTDTQYF
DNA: TGTGCCAGCAGCTTACCAGGGGGCGAACCCACAGATACGCAGTATTTT

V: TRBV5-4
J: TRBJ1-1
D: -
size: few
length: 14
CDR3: CASTPGLRAGEAFF
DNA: TGTGCCAGCACCCCAGGTCTGAGGGCGGGAGAAGCTTTCTTT

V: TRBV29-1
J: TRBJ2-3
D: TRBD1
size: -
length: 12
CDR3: CSVGQGPDTQYF
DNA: TGCAGCGTCGGACAGGGGCCAGATACGCAGTATTTT

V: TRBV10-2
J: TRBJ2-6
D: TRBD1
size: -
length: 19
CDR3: CASSEIRQGRSSGANVLTF
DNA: TGCGCCAGCAGTGAAATTCGACAGGGCCGGAGCTCTGGGGCCAACGTCCTGACTTTC

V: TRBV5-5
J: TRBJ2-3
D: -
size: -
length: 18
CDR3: CASSLAPALASSTDTQYF
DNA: TGTGCCAGCAGCTTGGCCCCCGCACTAGCCTCCTCCACAGATACGCAGTATTTT

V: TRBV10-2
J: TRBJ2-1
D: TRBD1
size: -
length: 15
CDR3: CASSDRRTGVDEQFF
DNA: TGCGCCAGCAGTGATCGGAGGACAGGGGTCGATGAGCAGTTCTTC

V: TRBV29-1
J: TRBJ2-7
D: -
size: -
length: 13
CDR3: CSVVQQATYEQYF
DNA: TGCAGCGTTGTTCAACAGGCGACCTACGAGCAGTACTTC

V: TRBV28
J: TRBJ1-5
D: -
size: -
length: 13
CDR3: CASSPDGSQPQHF
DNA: TGTGCCAGCAGTCCCGACGGGAGTCAGCCCCAGCATTTT